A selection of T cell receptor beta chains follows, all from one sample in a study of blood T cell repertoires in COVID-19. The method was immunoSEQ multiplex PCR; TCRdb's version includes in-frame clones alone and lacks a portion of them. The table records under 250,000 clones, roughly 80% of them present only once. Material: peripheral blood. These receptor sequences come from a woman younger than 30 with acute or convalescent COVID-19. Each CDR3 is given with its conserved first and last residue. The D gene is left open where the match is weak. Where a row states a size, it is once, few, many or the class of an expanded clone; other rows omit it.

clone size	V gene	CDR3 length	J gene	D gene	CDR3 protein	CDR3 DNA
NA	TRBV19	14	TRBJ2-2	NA	CASSQTRNTGELFF	TGTGCCAGTAGTCAAACCAGGAACACCGGGGAGCTGTTTTTT
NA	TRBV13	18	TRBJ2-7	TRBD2	CASSLALAGGPYPYEQYF	TGTGCCAGCAGCTTAGCACTAGCGGGAGGGCCGTATCCCTACGAGCAGTACTTC
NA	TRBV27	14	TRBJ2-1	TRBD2	CASSLGTTVNEQFF	TGTGCCAGCAGTTTAGGGACTACTGTGAATGAGCAGTTCTTC
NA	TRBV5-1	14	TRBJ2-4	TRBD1	CASMRGTGTKNQYF	TGCGCCAGCATGCGGGGGACAGGGACTAAGAATCAGTACTTC
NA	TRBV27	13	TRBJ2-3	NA	CASRAASTDTQYF	TGTGCCAGCAGGGCCGCTAGCACAGATACGCAGTATTTT
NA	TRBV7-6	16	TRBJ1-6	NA	CASSASTGFSNSPLHF	TGTGCCAGCAGCGCCTCAACAGGGTTTAGTAATTCACCCCTCCACTTT
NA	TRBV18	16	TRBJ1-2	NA	CASSPPIGGGNYGYTF	TGTGCCAGCTCACCACCGATCGGGGGGGGGAACTATGGCTACACCTTC
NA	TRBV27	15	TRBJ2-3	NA	CASSLLAQSTDTQYF	TGTGCCAGCAGTTTATTAGCGCAGAGCACAGATACGCAGTATTTT
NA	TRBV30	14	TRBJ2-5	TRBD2	CASMASGDFPTQYF	TGTGCCTCAATGGCTAGCGGGGACTTCCCGACCCAGTACTTC
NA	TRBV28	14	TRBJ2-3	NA	CASSSGSSTDTQYF	TGTGCCAGCAGTAGCGGATCTAGCACAGATACGCAGTATTTT
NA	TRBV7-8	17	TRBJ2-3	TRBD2	CASSLRLAGEVRDTQYF	TGTGCCAGCAGCCTCCGACTAGCGGGAGAGGTTAGAGATACGCAGTATTTT
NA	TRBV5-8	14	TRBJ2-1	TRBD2	CASLGLASYNEQFF	TGTGCCAGCCTGGGACTAGCCTCCTACAATGAGCAGTTCTTC
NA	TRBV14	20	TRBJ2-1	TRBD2	CASSVGLAGGTYLSYNEQFF	TGTGCCAGCAGCGTTGGACTAGCGGGAGGGACCTACCTCTCCTACAATGAGCAGTTCTTC
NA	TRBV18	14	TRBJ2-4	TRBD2	CASSPIAGGPGQYF	TGTGCCAGCTCACCAATAGCGGGAGGGCCGGGTCAGTACTTC
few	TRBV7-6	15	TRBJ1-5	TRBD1	CASSAQTGMNQPQHF	TGTGCCAGCAGCGCCCAGACAGGGATGAATCAGCCCCAGCATTTT
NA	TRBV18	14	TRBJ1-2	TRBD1	CASSAGQGALGYTF	TGTGCCAGCTCAGCCGGACAGGGGGCGCTTGGCTACACCTTC
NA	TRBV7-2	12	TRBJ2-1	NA	CASSLVRNEQFF	TGTGCCAGCAGCTTAGTCCGCAATGAGCAGTTCTTC
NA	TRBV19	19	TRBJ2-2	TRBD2	CASSTPRLAGARVTGELFF	TGTGCCAGTAGTACTCCCCGACTAGCGGGAGCGAGGGTCACCGGGGAGCTGTTTTTT
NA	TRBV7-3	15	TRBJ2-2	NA	CASSLGGRATGELFF	TGTGCCAGCAGCTTAGGGGGCCGGGCCACCGGGGAGCTGTTTTTT
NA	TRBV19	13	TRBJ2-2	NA	CAWRGPSTGELFF	TGTGCCTGGAGGGGGCCCTCCACCGGGGAGCTGTTTTTT
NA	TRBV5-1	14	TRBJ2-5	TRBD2	CASSPRGGGETQYF	TGCGCCAGCAGCCCCCGGGGGGGCGGAGAGACCCAGTACTTC
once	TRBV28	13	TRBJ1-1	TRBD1	CASSSGQGAAAFF	TGTGCCAGCAGTTCAGGACAGGGGGCTGCAGCTTTCTTT
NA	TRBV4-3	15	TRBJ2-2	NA	CASSQEQVNTGELFF	TGCGCCAGCAGCCAAGAACAGGTTAACACCGGGGAGCTGTTTTTT
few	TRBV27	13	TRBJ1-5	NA	CASRGQSNQPQHF	TGTGCCAGCAGGGGGCAGAGCAATCAGCCCCAGCATTTT
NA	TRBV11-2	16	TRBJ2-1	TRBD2	CASSLDVWRERNEQFF	TGTGCCAGCAGCTTAGATGTCTGGCGGGAGAGGAATGAGCAGTTCTTC
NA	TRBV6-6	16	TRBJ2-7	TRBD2	CASSQGTSGRTYEQYF	TGTGCCAGCAGTCAAGGGACTAGCGGGAGGACCTACGAGCAGTACTTC
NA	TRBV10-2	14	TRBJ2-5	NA	CATTPLDRKETQYF	TGCGCCACCACCCCTCTGGACAGAAAAGAGACCCAGTACTTC
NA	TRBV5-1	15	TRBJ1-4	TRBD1	CASSSGTGLDEKLFF	TGCGCCAGCAGCTCAGGGACAGGGTTGGATGAAAAACTGTTTTTT
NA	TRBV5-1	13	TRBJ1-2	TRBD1	CASSRDRNYGYTF	TGCGCCAGCAGTCGGGACAGAAACTATGGCTACACCTTC
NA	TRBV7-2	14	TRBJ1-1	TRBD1	CASSPHSTGPEAFF	TGTGCCAGCAGCCCCCATTCGACAGGGCCTGAAGCTTTCTTT
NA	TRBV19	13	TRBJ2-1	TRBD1	CASSQVAQGEMFF	TGTGCCAGTAGTCAAGTCGCCCAGGGGGAAATGTTCTTC
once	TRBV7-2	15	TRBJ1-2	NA	CASSPWTVTNYGYTF	TGTGCCAGCAGCCCCTGGACAGTAACTAACTATGGCTACACCTTC
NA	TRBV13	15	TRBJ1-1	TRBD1	CASSAGTEFNTEAFF	TGTGCCAGCAGCGCCGGGACAGAGTTTAACACTGAAGCTTTCTTT
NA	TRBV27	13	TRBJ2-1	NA	CASRASGDNEQFF	TGTGCCAGCAGGGCCTCGGGGGACAATGAGCAGTTCTTC
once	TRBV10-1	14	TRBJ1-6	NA	CASSESARNSPLHF	TGCGCCAGCAGTGAGTCAGCGAGGAATTCACCCCTCCACTTT
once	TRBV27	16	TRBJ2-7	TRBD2	CASSYSGLAGLAEQYF	TGTGCCAGCAGTTATTCGGGACTAGCGGGACTGGCCGAGCAGTACTTC
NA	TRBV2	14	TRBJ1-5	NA	CASSRDGGNQPQHF	TGTGCCAGCAGCAGAGACGGGGGCAATCAGCCCCAGCATTTT
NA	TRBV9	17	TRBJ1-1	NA	CASSPKIRAGAYTEAFF	TGTGCCAGCAGCCCTAAAATTAGAGCAGGGGCGTACACTGAAGCTTTCTTT
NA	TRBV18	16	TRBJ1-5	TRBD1	CASSPFGQVSNQPQHF	TGTGCCAGCTCACCATTTGGACAGGTATCCAATCAGCCCCAGCATTTT
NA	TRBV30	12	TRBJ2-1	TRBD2	CAWSTTSGEQFF	TGTGCCTGGAGTACCACTAGCGGGGAGCAGTTCTTC
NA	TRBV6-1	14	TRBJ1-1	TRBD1	CASSEPGTGSEAFF	TGTGCCAGCAGTGAACCCGGGACAGGGTCTGAAGCTTTCTTT
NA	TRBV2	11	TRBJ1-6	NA	CATVAPGTLHF	TGTGCCACCGTCGCACCGGGAACCCTCCACTTT
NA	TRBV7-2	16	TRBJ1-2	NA	CASSLVVLQATHGYTF	TGTGCCAGCAGCTTAGTTGTCCTTCAGGCCACTCATGGCTACACCTTC
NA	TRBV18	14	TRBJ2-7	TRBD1	CASSAGTGGYEQYF	TGTGCCAGCTCAGCCGGGACAGGGGGCTACGAGCAGTACTTC
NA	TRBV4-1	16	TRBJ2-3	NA	CASSQEAHPSTDTQYF	TGCGCCAGCAGCCAAGAGGCACACCCTAGCACAGATACGCAGTATTTT
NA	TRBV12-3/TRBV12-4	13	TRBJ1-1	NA	CASSLLRNTEAFF	TGTGCCAGCAGTTTACTACGGAACACTGAAGCTTTCTTT
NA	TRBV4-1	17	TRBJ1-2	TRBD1	CASSQEGQGGLNYGYTF	TGCGCCAGCAGCCAAGAGGGCCAGGGGGGCTTAAACTATGGCTACACCTTC
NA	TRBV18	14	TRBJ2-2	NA	CASSDQGQAGELFF	TGTGCCAGCTCAGACCAGGGTCAGGCCGGGGAGCTGTTTTTT
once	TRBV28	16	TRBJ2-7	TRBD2	CASSSFYTGGVYEQYF	TGTGCCAGCAGTTCCTTCTATACGGGAGGTGTCTACGAGCAGTACTTC
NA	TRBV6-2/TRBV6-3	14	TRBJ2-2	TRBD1	CASTPTGGTGELFF	TGTGCCAGCACCCCGACAGGGGGCACCGGGGAGCTGTTTTTT
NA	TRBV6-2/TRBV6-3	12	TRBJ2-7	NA	CASSLLANEQYF	TGTGCCAGCAGCTTACTAGCAAACGAGCAGTACTTC
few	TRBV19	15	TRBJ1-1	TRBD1	CASSPETGLGTEAFF	TGTGCCAGTAGTCCGGAGACAGGGCTGGGCACTGAAGCTTTCTTT
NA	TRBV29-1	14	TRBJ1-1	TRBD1	CSVDYGRGVTEAFF	TGCAGCGTTGATTACGGCAGGGGGGTGACTGAAGCTTTCTTT
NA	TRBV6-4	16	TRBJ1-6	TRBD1	CASSQTGTGYGSPLHF	TGTGCCAGCAGCCAAACAGGGACAGGCTATGGTTCACCCCTCCACTTT
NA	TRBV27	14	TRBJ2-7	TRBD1	CASGGDRGPYEQYF	TGTGCCAGCGGAGGAGACAGGGGGCCCTACGAGCAGTACTTC
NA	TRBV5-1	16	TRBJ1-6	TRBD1	CASRPGTGEDNSPLHF	TGCGCCAGCAGACCTGGGACAGGGGAGGATAATTCACCCCTCCACTTT
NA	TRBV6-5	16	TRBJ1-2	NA	CASSWRGGDLIDGYTF	TGTGCCAGCAGTTGGCGGGGCGGGGACCTTATTGATGGCTACACCTTC
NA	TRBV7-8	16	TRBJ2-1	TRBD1	CASSPRDRGRDNEQFF	TGTGCCAGCAGCCCCAGGGACAGGGGGCGCGACAATGAGCAGTTCTTC
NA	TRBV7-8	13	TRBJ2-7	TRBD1	CASSPGQTYEQYF	TGTGCCAGCAGCCCGGGACAGACCTACGAGCAGTACTTC